This TCR beta chain was documented in a study of cytomegalovirus exposure and HLA in healthy donors. Study findings and constraints: A few V segments could not be told apart, such as TRBV6-2 and TRBV6-3, and were left out.

As regards this clone: The antigen is unknown.

The V segment lost 2 bases and the J segment 2 bases; nucleotides outside the gene matches: 4. The CDR3 contains 16 residues. Germline assignment: CDR1 MNHEY and CDR2 SVGAGI. This PCR relied on a set of 60 Vbeta primers and 13 Jbeta primers. The repertoire was sequenced with immunoSEQ multiplex PCR; TCRdb's copy has only in-frame clones and lacks some. The repertoire includes roughly 80,000 clones, 70% to 80% of them detected once, and 2.5% to 3.5% sits in the top ten. This chain connects TRBV6-5 to TRBJ2-7; 12 bases are a match to TRBD2. Specimen: PBMCs. This receptor was obtained from a man aged 50 to 60 in good health and CMV-seropositive. CDR3 in DNA: TGTGCCAGCAGTTACGGGGGACTAGCGGGTGCCTACGAGCAGTACTTC. Amino acid sequence: CASSYGGLAGAYEQYF.